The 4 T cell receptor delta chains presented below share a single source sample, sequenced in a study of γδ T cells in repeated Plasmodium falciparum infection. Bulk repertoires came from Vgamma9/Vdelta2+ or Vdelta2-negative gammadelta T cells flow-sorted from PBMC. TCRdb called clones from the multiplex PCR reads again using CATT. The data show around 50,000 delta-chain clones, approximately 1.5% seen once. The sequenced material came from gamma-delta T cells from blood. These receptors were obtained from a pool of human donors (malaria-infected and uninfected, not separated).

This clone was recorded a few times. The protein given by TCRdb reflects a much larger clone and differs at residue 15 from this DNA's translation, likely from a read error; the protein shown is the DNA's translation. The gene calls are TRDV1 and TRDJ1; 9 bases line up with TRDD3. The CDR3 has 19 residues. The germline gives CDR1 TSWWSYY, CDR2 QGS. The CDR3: CALGESPIGGDTSTGKLIF. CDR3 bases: TGTGCTCTTGGGGAATCGCCAATCGGGGGGGATACATCCACCGGTAAACTCATCTTT.

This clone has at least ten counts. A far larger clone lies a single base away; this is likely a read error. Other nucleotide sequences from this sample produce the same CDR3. CDR3: CALLPTPSPYTDKLIF. CDR3 nucleotide sequence: TGTGCTCTCCTCCCTACCCCATCCCCTTACACCGATAAACTCATCTTT. The chain carries TRDV1 and TRDJ1; D perhaps matches TRDD2 (5 bases). This CDR3 region has 16 residues. Per the germline V gene, CDR1 is TSWWSYY and CDR2 is QGS. The germline V and J ends were trimmed by 9 bases and 0 bases, with 20 bases remaining between them.

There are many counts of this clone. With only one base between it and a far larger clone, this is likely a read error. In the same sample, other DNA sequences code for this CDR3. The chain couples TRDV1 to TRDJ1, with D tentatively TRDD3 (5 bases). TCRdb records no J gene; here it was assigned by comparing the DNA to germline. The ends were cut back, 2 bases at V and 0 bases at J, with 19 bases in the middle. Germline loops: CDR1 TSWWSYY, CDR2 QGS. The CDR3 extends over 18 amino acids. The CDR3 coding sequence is TGTGCTCTTGGGGAAGTAGGAGGGATCCCATCCTACACCGATAAACTCATCTTT. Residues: CALGEVGGIPSYTDKLIF.

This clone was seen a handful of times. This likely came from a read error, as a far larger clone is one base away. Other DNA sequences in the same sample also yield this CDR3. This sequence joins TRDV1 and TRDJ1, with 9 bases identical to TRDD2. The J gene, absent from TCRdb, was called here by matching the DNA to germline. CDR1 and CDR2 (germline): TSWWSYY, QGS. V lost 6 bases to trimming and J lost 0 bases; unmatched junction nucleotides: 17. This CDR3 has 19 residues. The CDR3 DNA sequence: TGTGCTCTTGGCGTCTCCCTTCCTACCGCTGGGGATGACACCGATAAACTCATCTTT. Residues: CALGVSLPTAGDDTDKLIF.